This record concerns one TCR beta chain sequence. Antigen: not known. PCR amplification relied on 60 Vbeta primers (plus 13 Jbeta primers). Only in-frame clones appear in the TCRdb table, and some are missing; sequencing was by immunoSEQ multiplex PCR. This sample has about 120,000 clones, with around 66% found just once. This sample was taken from a study of cytomegalovirus exposure and HLA in healthy donors. About the research overall: Unique TCRs numbering around 85 million, obtained from HLA-typed donors, made up an early data release.

General study results and limits: Sequences of the TCR beta chain were said to predict the HLA-A and HLA-B alleles of most subjects accurately. Later analysis revealed greater clonal expansion in HLA-associated TCR beta chains than in equally common others.

The CDR3 contains 16 residues. The chain links TRBV21-1 to TRBJ1-5. TRBV21-1 is designated a pseudogene. The source of this sequence is a woman aged 35 to 49 in good health and CMV-seropositive. Material: PBMCs. As DNA, the CDR3 is TGTGCCAGCAGCAAATCCTTACTTCCCAGCAATCAGCCCCAGCATTTT. Protein product: CASSKSLLPSNQPQHF.